This T cell receptor beta chain was observed in a study of Tregs in tolerant kidney transplant recipients. Broader study findings: Validation in larger populations is needed because few patients were studied.

The nonmyeloablative bone marrow transplants came from related graft donors, with transient mixed chimerism. CD4+CD25+CD127- Tregs, CD4+CD25- non-Tregs, CD4 and CD8 cells were sorted. The repertoire was sequenced with immunoSEQ multiplex PCR; TCRdb's copy has only in-frame clones and lacks some. Of 55,000 to 75,000 clones detected, more than 70% appear once; the ten largest clones hold 3.8%. Notes on this clone: Its antigen is undetermined.

The TCR sequence derives from a human patient who received a combined kidney and bone marrow transplant. The T cells may partly be graft donor cells. This specimen consisted of CD4+ T cells from blood (PBMCs), obtained 6 months after the transplant.

The CDR3 sequence is CASRVWGQFYNEQFF. The DNA of the CDR3 is TGTGCCAGCAGGGTGTGGGGGCAATTTTACAATGAGCAGTTCTTC. The rearrangement links TRBV27 to TRBJ2-1, with D possibly being TRBD1 (6 bases). Germline V gene lookup returns CDR1 MNHEY and CDR2 SMNVEV (reference sequence). The V end lost 6 bases, the J end lost 4 bases, and 16 bases lay between the germline ends. The CDR3 consists of 15 residues.